This T cell receptor (beta chain) was profiled in a study of identical twins. The CDR3 spans 14 residues. The germline CDR1 and CDR2 sequences are MGHRA and YSYEKL. MiXCR was run by TCRdb on the 5' RACE reads, yielding one entry per CDR3 protein. Of around 650,000 distinct CDR3 sequences in the sample, 7.1% are singletons; the top ten hold 1.6%. Findings of the study overall: Within cord blood, abundant beta clonotypes carried fewer insertions, but memory repertoires showed no such trend.

This clonotype was observed at least ten times. Its antigen is not known. The junction differs from germline at one of its ends, possibly a read error. These data were likewise used in another study, on yellow fever vaccine responses in identical twins. According to that study: Twins' T cell vaccine responses reportedly looked partly convergent, partly personalized.

Sequencing input: PBMCs. This TCR came from a woman under 30 in good health. The V call is TRBV4-1, the J call TRBJ2-3; no reliable D call. The CDR3 sequence: CASSQGAGTDTQYF. The CDR3 region has the DNA TGTGCCAGCAGCCAAGGAGCAGGCACAGATACGCAGTATTTT.